These 30 T cell receptor beta chains originate from one sample sequenced in a study of memory B cells and T cells in multiple sclerosis. After stimulus-free culture, autoproliferating CFSE-dim and non-proliferating CFSE-high T cells were sequenced separately. Roughly 5x10^7 CFSE-labeled PBMCs were cultured 7 to 8 days unstimulated, then replicate wells were pooled. Their recognized antigens are unknown. Clones were read by immunoSEQ multiplex PCR, and TCRdb kept only the in-frame ones, dropping some. This table holds tens of thousands of clones, about 82% found once. The sequenced sample consisted of PBMCs from blood kept in culture. These receptors all come from a human donor with multiple sclerosis.

V and J are TRBV2 and TRBJ1-2; 7 nucleotides match TRBD1. J gave up 4 bases and V 6 bases, and 20 bases lay outside the gene matches. CDR1 and CDR2 from the germline V gene are SNHLY and FYNNEI. The CDR3 sequence is 18 residues long. CDR3 protein: CASSRWGTGQDTVYGYTF. CDR3 sequence (DNA): TGTGCCAGCAGCCGGTGGGGAACCGGACAGGACACGGTCTATGGCTACACCTTC.

The genes are TRBV18 and TRBJ2-7, with 10 bases matching TRBD2. The ends lost 3 bases at V and 5 bases at J; junction bases unmatched: 7. This CDR3 comprises 15 residues. CDR1 and CDR2 from the germline V gene are KGHSH and LQKENI. CDR3 sequence: CASSPWLAGVHEQYF. The CDR3 nucleotides read TGTGCCAGCTCACCCTGGCTAGCGGGGGTGCACGAGCAGTACTTC. Using reference TRBV18 and TRBJ2-7 for the parts outside the CDR3, the full variable domain is NAGVMQNPRHLVRRRGQEARLRCSPMKGHSHVYWYRQLPEEGLKFMVYLQKENIIDESGMPKERFSAEFPKEGPSILRIQQVVRGDSAAYFCASSPWLAGVHEQYFGPGTRLTVT.

This chain uses TRBV19 with TRBJ2-1; 9 bases fit TRBD2. After removal of 4 bases from V and 3 bases from J, the junction contained 4 bases not matched to a gene. The CDR3 runs 15 residues. Looked up from germline, CDR1 is LNHDA and CDR2 is SQIVND (reference sequence). The CDR3 loop reads CASSTLAGSYNEQFF. The CDR3 nucleotides are TGTGCCAGTAGTACCCTAGCGGGAAGCTACAATGAGCAGTTCTTC. The complete variable domain, with remaining parts taken from reference TRBV19 and TRBJ2-1, reads DGGITQSPKYLFRKEGQNVTLSCEQNLNHDAMYWYRQDPGQGLRLIYYSQIVNDFQKGDIAEGYSVSREKKESFPLTVTSAQKNPTAFYLCASSTLAGSYNEQFFGPGTRLTVL.

The chain has TRBV5-1 and TRBJ1-4; maybe TRBD1 (5 bases). Germline-derived CDR1 and CDR2 are SGHRS and YFSETQ. The CDR3 is made up of 18 amino acids. V shed 4 bases and J shed 3 bases, with 22 bases lying between them. The CDR3 spells CASSLEGHVLAANEKLFF. Written as DNA, the CDR3 is TGCGCCAGCAGCCTGGAAGGACACGTCCTTGCGGCTAATGAAAAACTGTTTTTT. Full variable domain (outside the CDR3, taken from reference TRBV5-1 and TRBJ1-4): KAGVTQTPRYLIKTRGQQVTLSCSPISGHRSVSWYQQTPGQGLQFLFEYFSETQRNKGNFPGRFSGRQFSNSRSEMNVSTLELGDSALYLCASSLEGHVLAANEKLFFGSGTQLSVL.

This chain links TRBV25-1 with TRBJ2-3, with 9 bases aligning to TRBD2. Germline CDR1 and CDR2: MGHDK and SYGVNS. V dropped 7 bases and J dropped 13; count of bases not matched to a gene: 6. CDR3 length equals 11 residues. The CDR3 is CASIRTSDKYF. CDR3 coding DNA: TGTGCCAGCATAAGGACTAGCGATAAGTATTTT.

This sequence joins TRBV2 and TRBJ2-7; D possibly corresponds to TRBD1 (6 bases). V was shortened by 5 bases and J by 4 bases, with 12 bases between the two germline ends. Germline-derived CDR1 and CDR2 are SNHLY and FYNNEI. This CDR3 has 13 residues. As DNA, the CDR3 is TGTGCCAGCAGTTATTCGGACAGTTACGAGCAGTACTTC. It codes for CASSYSDSYEQYF.

The chain combines TRBV5-4 with TRBJ2-5, with 8 bases identical to TRBD1. V trimming: 7 bases; J trimming: 5 bases; junction bases outside the gene matches: 7. The CDR3 has 13 amino acids. Germline loops: CDR1 SGHNT, CDR2 YYREEE (reference sequence). CDR3 protein: CASGTRQGETQYF. The CDR3 nucleotides read TGTGCCAGCGGCACACGACAGGGGGAGACCCAGTACTTC.

The chain is built from TRBV23-1 and TRBJ1-3; TRBD1 is a possible D gene (6 bases). TRBV23-1 belongs to the ORF category, with a function that is uncertain. CDR3 length: 17 amino acids. Trimming stripped 3 bases from V and 0 bases from J, with 15 bases between. The CDR3 DNA is TGCGCCAGCAGTCATCGCGGGGGGGGGCTCTCTGGAAACACCATATATTTT. Translation gives CASSHRGGGLSGNTIYF.

The genes are TRBV9 and TRBJ1-2; D might be TRBD1 (6 bases). Germline V gene data show CDR1 as SGDLS and CDR2 as YYNGEE. The length of the CDR3 is 14 residues. Deletions cut 2 bases from V and 8 bases from J, with 16 bases between. CDR3: CASSVARGGKGYTF. In DNA form, the CDR3 reads TGTGCCAGCAGCGTGGCGCGAGGGGGGAAGGGCTACACCTTC.

The V and J genes are TRBV5-1 and TRBJ2-1, with 8 bases lining up with TRBD2. The junction had 8 bases not matched to a gene; V was cut back by 7 bases and J by 5 bases. CDR3 size: 14 residues. Germline V CDR1 and CDR2: SGHRS, YFSETQ. CDR3 in amino acids: CASSISGTNNEQFF. CDR3 sequence (DNA): TGCGCCAGCTCCATTAGCGGGACGAACAATGAGCAGTTCTTC.

The chain links TRBV7-8 to TRBJ2-3; no clear D. In germline, CDR1 is SGHVS, CDR2 FQNEAQ. The CDR3 consists of 13 residues. Trimming shortened V by 1 base and J by 2 bases, and 4 bases separated the two germline ends. The CDR3 is CASSLVDTDTQYF. For the CDR3, the DNA is TGTGCCAGCAGCTTAGTAGACACAGATACGCAGTATTTT.

The chain couples TRBV28 to TRBJ2-1; the D gene is possibly TRBD1 (6 bases). Trimming left V 7 bases short and J 8 bases short, with 12 bases between. Germline values: CDR1 MDHEN, CDR2 SYDVKM. CDR3 length: 12 residues. The CDR3 sequence is CASTPQGHEQFF. The CDR3 DNA follows: TGTGCCAGCACCCCACAGGGACATGAGCAGTTCTTC.

J is TRBJ2-1 and V is TRBV4-1; D assignment may be TRBD1 or TRBD2 (5 bases each). The CDR3 is made up of 16 amino acids. Trimming left V 1 base short and J 5 bases short, with 15 bases between. CDR1 is MGHRA, CDR2 YSYEKL, per germline. The CDR3 loop reads CASSQGGSWTDNEQFF. CDR3 DNA: TGCGCCAGCAGCCAAGGGGGGAGCTGGACTGACAATGAGCAGTTCTTC.

V usage is TRBV6-1 and J usage is TRBJ2-1; 9 bases agree with TRBD2. J was trimmed by 2 bases and V by 6 bases; bases with no gene match: 5. This CDR3 contains 15 residues. Germline CDR1 and CDR2: MNHNS and SASEGT. Here the CDR3 DNA reads TGTGCCAGCAGCTTAGCGGGGGTCGCCTACAATGAGCAGTTCTTC. It encodes CASSLAGVAYNEQFF.

The V and J genes are TRBV29-1 and TRBJ1-1; no clear D. From germline, CDR1 is SQVTM and CDR2 ANQGSEA. With 4 bases removed from V and 3 bases from J, the gap between germline ends came to 3 bases. The CDR3 extends over 10 amino acids. Written as DNA, the CDR3 is TGCAGCGTTGTTTACACTGAAGCTTTCTTT. It encodes CSVVYTEAFF.

This clone was observed once. The CDR3 is CASSPGTGLSYEQYF. CDR3 coding DNA: TGCGCCAGCAGCCCTGGGACAGGGCTTTCCTACGAGCAGTACTTC. V is TRBV5-1 and J is TRBJ2-5, with 9 bases lining up with TRBD1. The better agreement between TRBJ2-7 and the DNA end casts doubt on the J call. This CDR3 comprises 15 residues. Germline loops: CDR1 SGHRS, CDR2 YFSETQ.

The V gene is TRBV18, the J gene TRBJ2-7; 7 nucleotides align to TRBD1. V shed 5 bases and J 6 bases; nucleotides not matched to a gene: 7. CDR3 length: 13 residues. The germline CDR1 and CDR2 sequences are KGHSH and LQKENI. The CDR3 sequence is CASSTTGILEQYF. DNA for the CDR3: TGTGCCAGCTCAACGACAGGGATCCTCGAGCAGTACTTC.

V is TRBV27 and J is TRBJ1-2; weak D call: TRBD1 (5 bases). CDR1 is MNHEY, CDR2 SMNVEV, per germline (reference sequence). The CDR3 covers 16 residues. The V and J ends lost 5 bases and 9 bases respectively, with 25 bases between them. CDR3 bases: TGTGCCAGCAGTGACCTTCTTACCGGGACCCTGAGGAGCTACACCTTC. It is translated as CASSDLLTGTLRSYTF.

This clone was detected once. This sequence joins TRBV27 and TRBJ1-5; D remains ambiguous. In germline, CDR1 is MNHEY, CDR2 SMNVEV (reference sequence). This CDR3 is 14 amino acids long. V was clipped by 6 bases and J by 0 bases, with 9 bases between them. CDR3 DNA sequence: TGTGCCAGCAGCCCAAGCGGTAGCAATCAGCCCCAGCATTTT. This gives the protein CASSPSGSNQPQHF.

In its sample, this clone was seen once. CDR3 in DNA: TGCGCCAGCAGCTTAGCGGGGGAGGAGGGTACGCAGTATTTT. Translation gives CASSLAGEEGTQYF. The rearrangement links TRBV5-1 to TRBJ2-3; the match to TRBD2 covers 8 bases. The CDR3 contains 14 residues. Germline loops: CDR1 SGHRS, CDR2 YFSETQ. After removal of 2 bases from V and 8 bases from J, the junction contained 7 bases not matched to a gene.

V is TRBV4-1 and J is TRBJ2-3, with D uncertain. Germline assignment: CDR1 MGHRA and CDR2 YSYEKL. With 1 base removed from V and 2 bases from J, the gap between germline ends came to 13 bases. The CDR3 consists of 16 residues. CDR3 protein: CASSQAPAPFTDTQYF. CDR3 sequence (DNA): TGCGCCAGCAGCCAAGCCCCGGCGCCCTTCACAGATACGCAGTATTTT.

This rearrangement joins TRBV11-1 to TRBJ2-2; no firm D call. Per germline, CDR1 SGHAT and CDR2 FQDESV (reference sequence). V dropped 5 bases and J dropped 10 bases, with 17 bases sitting between them. This CDR3 is 14 amino acids long. In DNA form, the CDR3 reads TGTGCCAGCAGCCCCGCCGCTGCAACGGTGGAGCTGTTTTTT. Residues: CASSPAAATVELFF.

This clone was found once. The V and J genes are TRBV29-1 and TRBJ1-1; 11 bases line up with TRBD1. V was pared by 5 bases and J by 4 bases, with 3 bases of the junction left unmatched. The CDR3 sequence is 13 residues long. Germline CDR1 reads SQVTM; CDR2 reads ANQGSEA. CDR3 sequence: CSVSGTGGTEAFF. In DNA, the CDR3 is TGCAGCGTTTCCGGGACAGGGGGCACTGAAGCTTTCTTT. The full variable domain, completed using reference TRBV29-1 and TRBJ1-1, is SAVISQKPSRDICQRGTSLTIQCQVDSQVTMMFWYRQQPGQSLTLIATANQGSEATYESGFVIDKFPISRPNLTFSTLTVSNMSPEDSSIYLCSVSGTGGTEAFFGQGTRLTVV.

V is TRBV2 and J is TRBJ2-2; D call uncertain. The CDR3 length is 14 residues. Trimming removed 6 bases at V and 7 bases at J, with 15 bases between. CDR1 and CDR2 from the germline V gene are SNHLY and FYNNEI. CDR3 loop: CASSPDELFGELFF. For the CDR3, the DNA is TGTGCCAGCAGCCCGGACGAGTTGTTCGGGGAGCTGTTTTTT.

This chain connects TRBV25-1 to TRBJ1-5; perhaps TRBD1 as D (5 bases). CDR1 and CDR2 (germline): MGHDK, SYGVNS. V lost 3 bases, J lost 6 bases, and 9 bases lay in between. The CDR3 is made up of 13 amino acids. CDR3 region: CASSDGGIQPQHF. The DNA of the CDR3 is TGTGCCAGCAGTGATGGGGGGATTCAGCCCCAGCATTTT.

This sequence joins TRBV28 and TRBJ2-7; the match to TRBD1 covers 8 bases. The CDR3 runs 16 residues. Germline V gene lookup returns CDR1 MDHEN and CDR2 SYDVKM. V was clipped by 3 bases and J by 0 bases; unmatched bases: 7. CDR3 residues: CASSFEDRASSYEQYF. The DNA for the CDR3 is TGTGCCAGCAGTTTTGAGGACAGGGCAAGCTCCTACGAGCAGTACTTC.

The chain links TRBV5-6 to TRBJ2-1, with unresolved D. V lost 1 base and J lost 4, with 9 bases in between. Germline V gene sequence: CDR1 SGHDT, CDR2 YYEEEE. The CDR3 has 14 residues. The CDR3 sequence is CASSLSSGYNEQFF. DNA for the CDR3: TGTGCCAGCAGCTTGAGTTCTGGGTACAATGAGCAGTTCTTC.

The chain joins TRBV7-9 to TRBJ1-1, with TRBD1 matching 7 bases. CDR3 size: 15 residues. V was clipped by 2 bases and J by 3 bases; unmatched bases: 6. From germline, CDR1 is SEHNR and CDR2 FQNEAQ (reference sequence). The CDR3 here is CASSLSGGRDTEAFF. Written as DNA, the CDR3 is TGTGCCAGCAGCTTATCAGGGGGAAGGGACACTGAAGCTTTCTTT. Complete variable domain (other parts from reference TRBV7-9 and TRBJ1-1): DTGVSQNPRHKITKRGQNVTFRCDPISEHNRLYWYRQTLGQGPEFLTYFQNEAQLEKSRLLSDRFSAERPKGSFSTLEIQRTEQGDSAMYLCASSLSGGRDTEAFFGQGTRLTVV.

The chain carries TRBV6-6 and TRBJ1-6; D not resolved. V lost 1 base and J 0 bases, leaving 4 bases between the germline ends. The CDR3 is made up of 15 amino acids. Germline assignment: CDR1 MNHNY and CDR2 SVGAGI (reference sequence). The CDR3 DNA follows: TGTGCCAGCAGTTACTTGAGCTCCTATAATTCACCCCTCCACTTT. Its protein is CASSYLSSYNSPLHF.

V and J are TRBV5-4 and TRBJ1-1, with D maybe TRBD1 (5 bases). The CDR3 contains 14 residues. V shed 5 bases and J shed 0 bases, with 11 bases lying between them. Germline V gene sequence: CDR1 SGHNT, CDR2 YYREEE (reference sequence). CDR3 bases: TGTGCCAGCAGTACCGGGACGCTGAACACTGAAGCTTTCTTT. As protein: CASSTGTLNTEAFF.